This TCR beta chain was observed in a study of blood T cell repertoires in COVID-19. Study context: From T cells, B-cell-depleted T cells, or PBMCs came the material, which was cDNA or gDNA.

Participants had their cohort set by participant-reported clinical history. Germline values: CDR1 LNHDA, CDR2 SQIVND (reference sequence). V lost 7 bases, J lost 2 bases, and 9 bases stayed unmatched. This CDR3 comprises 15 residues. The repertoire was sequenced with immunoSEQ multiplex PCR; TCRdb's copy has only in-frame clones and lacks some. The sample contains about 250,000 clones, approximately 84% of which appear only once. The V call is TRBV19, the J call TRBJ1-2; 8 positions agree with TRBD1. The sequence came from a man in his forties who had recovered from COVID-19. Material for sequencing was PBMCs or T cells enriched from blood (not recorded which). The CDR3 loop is CASTHGQGENYGYTF. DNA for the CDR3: TGTGCCAGTACCCATGGACAGGGTGAGAACTATGGCTACACCTTC.